The present T cell receptor (beta chain) was sequenced within a study of CD8+CD57+ T cells in acquired aplastic anemia. Turning to the study itself: Recorded DNA amounts for sorted CD4+ and CD8+ cells had an average of around 3.5 ug. About 10 million reads, on average, were obtained for CD4+ cells from healthy donors. Study results and caveats: A significant difference in CD8+ Simpson's diversity between patients and controls was not found. Patients and controls shared nearly 30 CD8+ CDR3 sequences, which appeared highly expressed in patients and within their immunodominant clones.

About this clonotype itself: Its cognate antigen is unknown.

Both TCR beta VDJ combination and CDR3 sequence profiling were carried out. Genomic DNA was the template for this profiling. TCRdb itself ran the reads through MiXCR, one entry per CDR3 protein. The sample has approximately 65,000 distinct CDR3 sequences; 45% to 70% are singletons. Trimming cost V 5 bases and J 8 bases; bases outside gene matches: 17. Germline V gene lookup returns CDR1 SNHLY and CDR2 FYNNEI. The CDR3 length is 17 residues. The V and J genes are TRBV2 and TRBJ2-1; TRBD1 aligns across 8 bases. This clonotype was obtained from a human donor in good health, serving as a control. The sequenced sample was sorted CD4+, CD8+, or CD8+CD57+ T cells (not recorded which) from PBMCs. The CDR3 spells CASSLNRGDQVRDEQFF. For the CDR3, the DNA is TGTGCCAGCAGTCTAAACAGGGGGGACCAAGTCAGGGATGAGCAGTTCTTC. Combining the CDR3 with reference TRBV2 and TRBJ2-1 gives the whole variable domain EPEVTQTPSHQVTQMGQEVILRCVPISNHLYFYWYRQILGQKVEFLVSFYNNEISEKSEIFDDQFSVERPDGSNFTLKIRSTKLEDSAMYFCASSLNRGDQVRDEQFFGPGTRLTVL.